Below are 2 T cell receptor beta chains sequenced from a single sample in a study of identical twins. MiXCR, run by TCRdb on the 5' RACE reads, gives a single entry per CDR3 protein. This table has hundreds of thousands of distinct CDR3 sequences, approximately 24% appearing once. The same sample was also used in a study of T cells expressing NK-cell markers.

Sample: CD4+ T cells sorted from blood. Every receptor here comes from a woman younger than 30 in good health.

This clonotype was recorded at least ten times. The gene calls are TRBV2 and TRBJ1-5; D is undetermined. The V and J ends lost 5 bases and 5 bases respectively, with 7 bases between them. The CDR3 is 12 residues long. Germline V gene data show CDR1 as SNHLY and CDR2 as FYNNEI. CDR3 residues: CASSLSHQPQHF. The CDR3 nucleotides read TGTGCCAGCAGTCTCTCACATCAGCCCCAGCATTTT.

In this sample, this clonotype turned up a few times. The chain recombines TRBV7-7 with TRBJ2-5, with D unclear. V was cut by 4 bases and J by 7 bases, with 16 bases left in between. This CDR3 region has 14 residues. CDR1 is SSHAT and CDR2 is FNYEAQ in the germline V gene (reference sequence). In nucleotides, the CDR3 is TGTGCCAGCAGCTACTTAGGGCCAAACGGGACCCAGTACTTC. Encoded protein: CASSYLGPNGTQYF.